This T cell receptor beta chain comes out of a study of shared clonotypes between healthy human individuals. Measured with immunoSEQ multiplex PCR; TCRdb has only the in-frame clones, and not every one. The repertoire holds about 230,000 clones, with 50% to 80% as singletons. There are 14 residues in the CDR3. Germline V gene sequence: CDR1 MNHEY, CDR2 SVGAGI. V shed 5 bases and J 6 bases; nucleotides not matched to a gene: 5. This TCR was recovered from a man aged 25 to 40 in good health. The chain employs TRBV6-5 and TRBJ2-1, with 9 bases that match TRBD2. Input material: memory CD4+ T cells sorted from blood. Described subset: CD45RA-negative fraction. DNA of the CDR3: TGTGCCAGCAGTGGGGGACTAGCCGCCAATGAGCAGTTCTTC. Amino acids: CASSGGLAANEQFF.